This T cell receptor beta chain was sequenced in a study of cytomegalovirus exposure and HLA in healthy donors. Across the whole study: HLA-typed donors were the source of approximately 80 million unique TCRs, which an early data release held.

This CDR3 comprises 14 residues. The germline CDR1 and CDR2 sequences are SGHRS and YFSETQ. V was clipped by 4 bases and J by 1 base; unmatched bases: 3. In this sample, this clone turned up once. With 60 Vbeta and 13 Jbeta primers, the PCR was carried out. Clones were sequenced by immunoSEQ multiplex PCR, and TCRdb holds only the in-frame ones, with some missing. The sample records under 200,000 clones, about 80% being singletons. The TCR originated in a woman aged 18-30 years in good health and CMV-seropositive. The chain links TRBV5-1 to TRBJ1-1; 8 bases match TRBD1. The sequenced material came from PBMCs. The CDR3 region has the DNA TGCGCCAGCAGCGTAGGACAGGGGAACACTGAAGCTTTCTTT. Its translation: CASSVGQGNTEAFF.